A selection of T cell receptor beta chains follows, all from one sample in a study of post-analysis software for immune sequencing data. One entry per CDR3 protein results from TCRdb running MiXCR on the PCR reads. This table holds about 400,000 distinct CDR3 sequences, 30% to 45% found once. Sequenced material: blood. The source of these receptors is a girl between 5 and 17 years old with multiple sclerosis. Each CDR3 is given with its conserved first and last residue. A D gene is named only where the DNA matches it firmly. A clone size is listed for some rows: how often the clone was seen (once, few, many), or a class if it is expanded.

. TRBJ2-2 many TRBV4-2 CASSQDWWGNTGELFF TGTGCCAGCAGCCAAGATTGGTGGGGCAACACCGGGGAGCTGTTTTTT
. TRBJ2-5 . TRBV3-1 CASSPTGADQETQYF TGTGCCAGCAGCCCGACGGGGGCCGACCAAGAGACCCAGTACTTC
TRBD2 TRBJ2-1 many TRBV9 CASSVRLAGYNEQFF TGTGCCAGCAGCGTCCGACTAGCGGGGTACAATGAGCAGTTCTTC
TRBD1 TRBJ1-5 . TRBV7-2 CASSSLGQGNGQPQHF TGTGCCAGCAGCTCACTGGGACAGGGTAATGGTCAGCCCCAGCATTTT
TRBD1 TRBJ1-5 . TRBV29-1 CSVGTGRYQPQHF TGCAGCGTGGGGACAGGGCGTTATCAGCCCCAGCATTTT
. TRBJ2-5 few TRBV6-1 CASSDTLPETQYF TGTGCCAGCAGTGATACATTGCCGGAGACCCAGTACTTC
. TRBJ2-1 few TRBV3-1 CAGTLQQFF TGTGCGGGTACTCTCCAGCAGTTCTTC
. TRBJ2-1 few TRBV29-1 CSVEGTLRHTNNEQFF TGCAGCGTTGAAGGGACTTTACGCCACACCAACAATGAGCAGTTTTTC
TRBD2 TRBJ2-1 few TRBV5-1 CASSHVPSGGENNEQFF TGCGCCAGCAGCCATGTCCCTAGCGGGGGCGAAAACAATGAGCAGTTCTTC
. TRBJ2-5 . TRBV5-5 CASSLQTGPQETQYF TGTGCCAGCAGCCTCCAGACAGGTCCCCAAGAGACCCAGTACTTC